Shown below are 29 T cell receptor beta chains from a single sample sequenced in a study of T cells in Graves' hyperthyroidism and ophthalmopathy. From RNA transcripts, TCR beta CDR3 regions were amplified. Initially, a first-round RT-PCR of the TCR CDR3 employed the HTBI primer set. TCRdb processed the multiplex PCR reads anew with MiXCR; each CDR3 protein has one entry. The sample has about 400,000 distinct CDR3 sequences, 15% seen once. Sequenced sample: blood. These receptors were collected from a woman aged 30 to 39 with Graves' hyperthyroidism.

The chain uses TRBV15 and TRBJ2-7; TRBD1 aligns across 10 bases. Losses at the gene ends were 4 bases for V and 6 bases for J; bases not matched to a gene: 15. The germline V gene has CDR1 LNHNV and CDR2 YYDKDF (reference sequence). This CDR3 spans 17 amino acids. The CDR3 loop is CATSTARGTGVAVEQYF. As DNA, the CDR3 is TGTGCCACCAGCACAGCCCGGGGGACAGGGGTAGCCGTCGAGCAGTACTTC.

The chain combines TRBV11-2 with TRBJ1-2; possible D gene TRBD1, 6 bases. Germline V CDR1 and CDR2: SGHAT, FQNNGV. The V end was cut by 0 bases, the J end by 7 bases, with 15 bases between. This CDR3 region has 15 residues. CDR3 loop: CASSLDGGTHSGYTF. In DNA, the CDR3 is TGTGCCAGCAGCTTAGATGGGGGGACACACAGTGGCTACACCTTC.

The chain is built from TRBV27 and TRBJ1-4; D is possibly TRBD1 (5 bases). The CDR3 is 14 amino acids. Trimming removed 6 bases at V and 10 bases at J, with 18 bases between. Germline values: CDR1 MNHEY, CDR2 SMNVEV (reference sequence). The chain's CDR3 is CASRPGAQYGKLFF. Here the CDR3 DNA reads TGTGCCAGCAGACCCGGGGCCCAGTATGGAAAACTGTTTTTT.

V gene TRBV29-1 combines with J gene TRBJ2-2; the match to TRBD1 covers 7 bases. Germline V CDR1 and CDR2: SQVTM, ANQGSEA. The V segment lost 4 bases and the J segment 7 bases; nucleotides outside the gene matches: 9. This CDR3 region has 14 residues. The CDR3 protein is CSVVVGTVGGELFF. CDR3 sequence (DNA): TGCAGCGTTGTTGTCGGGACAGTCGGCGGGGAGCTGTTTTTT.

The chain is built from TRBV19 and TRBJ2-4; 11 nucleotides line up with TRBD1. CDR3 length equals 15 residues. Losses at the gene ends were 5 bases for V and 6 bases for J; bases not matched to a gene: 6. Germline assignment: CDR1 LNHDA and CDR2 SQIVND (reference sequence). DNA for the CDR3: TGTGCCAGTAGTCCGGACAGGGGGCGAGGAAACATTCAGTACTTC. Translation gives CASSPDRGRGNIQYF.

Many counts were recorded for this clonotype. The chain links TRBV6-1 to TRBJ2-7, with D perhaps being TRBD1 or TRBD2 (5 bases each). Germline V gives CDR1 MNHNS, CDR2 SASEGT. The CDR3 loop spans 12 amino acids. Deletions cut 8 bases from V and 6 bases from J, with 14 bases between. This CDR3 is CASYRGGGEQYF. The DNA of the CDR3 is TGTGCCAGCTACCGGGGTGGGGGCGAGCAGTACTTC.

This clonotype was seen at least ten times. The chain recombines TRBV30 with TRBJ2-7; 7 nucleotides match TRBD2. V lost 2 bases to trimming and J lost 2 bases; unmatched junction nucleotides: 3. Per germline, CDR1 GTSNPN and CDR2 SVGIG (reference sequence). The CDR3 is 13 amino acids. CDR3 loop: CAWSSSGPYEQYF. In nucleotides, the CDR3 is TGTGCCTGGAGTTCTAGCGGACCCTACGAGCAGTACTTC.

Many counts were recorded for this clonotype. The chain couples TRBV28 to TRBJ2-1; tentative D call: TRBD1 (6 bases). This CDR3 has 12 residues. The germline V and J ends were trimmed by 6 bases and 10 bases, with 13 bases remaining between them. Germline V lookup: CDR1 MDHEN, CDR2 SYDVKM. The CDR3 loop is CASRKPRGEQFF. The CDR3 nucleotides read TGTGCCAGCAGAAAACCTAGGGGGGAGCAGTTCTTC.

This clonotype was seen only a few times. A single base separates this from a much larger clone, so it may be a read error. V usage is TRBV28 and J usage is TRBJ2-3, with D maybe TRBD1 (5 bases). The length of the CDR3 is 11 residues. The germline V gene has CDR1 MDHEN and CDR2 SYDVKM. V was shortened by 5 bases and J by 10 bases, with 10 bases between the two germline ends. In nucleotides, the CDR3 is TGTGCCAGCAGTACCAGGGATGCGCAGTATTTT. Translation gives CASSTRDAQYF. The variable domain in full, completed from reference TRBV28 and TRBJ2-3, reads DVKVTQSSRYLVKRTGEKVFLECVQDMDHENMFWYRQDPGLGLRLIYFSYDVKMKEKGDIPEGYSVSREKKERFSLILESASTNQTSMYLCASSTRDAQYFGPGTRLTVL.

This clonotype was found a few times. The genes are TRBV10-3 and TRBJ2-1; D remains unclear. Trimming cost V 6 bases and J 9 bases, with 18 bases left between them. The CDR3 is 14 amino acids. Germline assignment: CDR1 ENHRY and CDR2 SYGVKD. The DNA of the CDR3 is TGTGCCATCAGAACGACTGGACCAGAAAGTGAGCAGTTCTTC. It specifies CAIRTTGPESEQFF.

In DNA, the CDR3 is TGTGCCAGCACTCGCGGGAGGGGGCCCCAAGAGACCCAGTACTTC. Translated: CASTRGRGPQETQYF. The J gene is TRBJ2-5, the V gene TRBV6-2 or TRBV6-3; 9 positions match TRBD2. The V and J ends lost 7 bases and 1 base, in that order; junction bases with no gene match: 7. The CDR3 runs to 15 residues. Germline CDR1 reads MNHEY; CDR2 reads SVGEGT.

There are many counts of this clonotype. The chain carries TRBV12-5 and TRBJ1-1; 8 bases align to TRBD1. The V and J ends lost 3 bases and 4 bases, in that order; junction bases with no gene match: 13. The CDR3 contains 17 residues. Germline V gives CDR1 LGHNT, CDR2 FRNRAP. The CDR3 loop is CASGFQGAKTYGTEAFF. CDR3 nucleotides: TGTGCTAGTGGTTTTCAGGGGGCGAAAACTTATGGCACTGAAGCTTTCTTT.

The genes are TRBV2 and TRBJ2-5, with TRBD1 identical over 7 bases. This CDR3 has 17 amino acids. Germline values: CDR1 SNHLY, CDR2 FYNNEI. With V trimmed by 4 bases and J by 5 bases, 16 bases remained unmatched. CDR3 bases: TGTGCCAGCAGTGGAGGAGAAATGAGACAGGGATTGGAGACCCAGTACTTC. Amino acids: CASSGGEMRQGLETQYF.

This clonotype has a handful of counts. This chain links TRBV27 with TRBJ1-1, with TRBD1 matching over 8 bases. Germline V gives CDR1 MNHEY, CDR2 SMNVEV (reference sequence). V gave up 6 bases and J gave up 5 bases; unmatched junction bases: 8. This CDR3 has 14 amino acids. The CDR3 coding sequence is TGTGCCAGCAGGGCCGACAGGGGCGGAACTGAAGCTTTCTTT. It translates to CASRADRGGTEAFF.

The rearrangement uses TRBV24-1 and TRBJ2-1; no reliable D call. Germline CDR1 reads KGHDR; CDR2 reads SFDVKD. V lost 10 bases, J lost 3 bases, and 9 bases lay in between. CDR3 size: 12 residues. The CDR3 region is CATETDYNEQFF. CDR3 DNA sequence: TGTGCCACGGAGACGGACTACAATGAGCAGTTCTTC.

This clonotype was seen a few times. The rearrangement joins TRBV7-2 to TRBJ2-7, with 7 bases aligning to TRBD2. The V and J ends lost 4 bases and 0 bases, in that order; junction bases with no gene match: 3. The germline gives CDR1 SGHTA, CDR2 FQGNSA. The CDR3 has 14 amino acids. CDR3 bases: TGTACCAGCAGCTCCGCGGGGGTCTCCTACGAGCAGTACTTC. Translation gives CTSSSAGVSYEQYF.

The CDR3: CASGFYAYARGENEQFF. CDR3 bases: TGTGCTAGTGGTTTTTATGCATACGCTCGGGGGGAGAATGAGCAGTTCTTC. The chain carries TRBV12-5 and TRBJ2-1; TRBD2 agrees at 7 bases. Germline lookup yields CDR1 LGHNT and CDR2 FRNRAP. This CDR3 comprises 17 residues. V lost 3 bases, J lost 7 bases, and 15 bases stayed unmatched.

The rearrangement uses TRBV7-9 and TRBJ1-1; no firm D call. Between the trimmed V and J ends, which lost 8 bases and 8 bases, there was a span of 12 bases. Germline CDR1 and CDR2: SEHNR and FQNEAQ (reference sequence). The CDR3 runs to 11 residues. The CDR3 DNA reads as TGTGCCAGCGACCTCGGGAGGGAAGCTTTCTTT. Protein sequence: CASDLGREAFF. The entire variable domain, with the rest obtained from reference TRBV7-9 and TRBJ1-1, is as follows: DTGVSQNPRHKITKRGQNVTFRCDPISEHNRLYWYRQTLGQGPEFLTYFQNEAQLEKSRLLSDRFSAERPKGSFSTLEIQRTEQGDSAMYLCASDLGREAFFGQGTRLTVV.

This sequence joins TRBV5-6 and TRBJ1-1, with D possibly matching TRBD1 (6 bases). The CDR3 runs to 16 residues. Germline lookup yields CDR1 SGHDT and CDR2 YYEEEE. Trimming took off 4 bases at V and 0 bases at J, with 16 bases between the two ends. CDR3 amino acids: CASSVWVQGVNTEAFF. DNA for the CDR3: TGTGCCAGCAGCGTTTGGGTACAGGGTGTGAACACTGAAGCTTTCTTT.

The sample holds many counts of this clonotype. The rearrangement joins TRBV2 to TRBJ2-3; tentative D call: TRBD1 (6 bases). The CDR3 is 14 residues long. Germline lookup yields CDR1 SNHLY and CDR2 FYNNEI. V lost 7 bases and J 4 bases, leaving 15 bases between the germline ends. CDR3 DNA sequence: TGTGCCAGCACTCCTCGACAGGTGGCAGATACGCAGTATTTT. This encodes CASTPRQVADTQYF.

About this clonotype itself: A read error may explain this, as a much larger clone is one base away. The V call is TRBV28, the J call TRBJ2-7; 12 nucleotides agree with TRBD2. Germline values: CDR1 MDHEN, CDR2 SYDVKM. This CDR3 is built from 17 residues. With 7 bases clipped from V and 7 bases from J, the junction kept 17 bases outside the gene matches. The CDR3 loop reads CASTQPGLAGGPDEQYF. CDR3 DNA sequence: TGTGCCAGCACCCAACCAGGGCTAGCGGGAGGGCCCGATGAGCAGTACTTC. The whole variable domain, remainder taken from reference TRBV28 and TRBJ2-7, is DVKVTQSSRYLVKRTGEKVFLECVQDMDHENMFWYRQDPGLGLRLIYFSYDVKMKEKGDIPEGYSVSREKKERFSLILESASTNQTSMYLCASTQPGLAGGPDEQYFGPGTRLTVT.

Concerning this clonotype: This may be a read error: a much more frequent sequence differs by one nucleotide. V gene TRBV2 combines with J gene TRBJ2-7; TRBD1 might be the D (5 bases). The V gene's germline CDR1 is SNHLY and CDR2 FYNNEI. CDR3 length: 13 residues. In DNA form, the CDR3 reads TGTGCCTGCAGTGTAGGCTATAAGGGGGAGCAGTACTTC. Protein sequence: CACSVGYKGEQYF.

Many counts were recorded for this clonotype. The chain is built from TRBV28 and TRBJ2-5, with a tentative D call TRBD1 (6 bases). Trimming stripped 4 bases from V and 13 bases from J, with 19 bases between. Germline V lookup: CDR1 MDHEN, CDR2 SYDVKM. The CDR3 consists of 13 residues. The DNA of the CDR3 is TGTGCCAGCAGTTCCGGACAGCCCACCAGGGGGTACTTC. Amino acid sequence: CASSSGQPTRGYF.

This clonotype was seen only a few times. The gene calls are TRBV20-1 and TRBJ1-1; D remains ambiguous. This CDR3 has 14 amino acids. V lost 6 bases, J lost 0 bases, and 14 bases lay in between. The germline CDR1 and CDR2 sequences are DFQATT and SNEGSKA (reference sequence). CDR3 DNA: TGCAGTGCGCCGAGGACTGAGATGAACACTGAAGCTTTCTTT. This sequence encodes CSAPRTEMNTEAFF.

This rearrangement joins TRBV6-1 to TRBJ1-4; tentatively, D is TRBD1 (6 bases). The ends were cut back, 6 bases at V and 4 bases at J, with 12 bases in the middle. CDR1 is MNHNS and CDR2 is SASEGT in the germline V gene. This CDR3 contains 14 residues. The CDR3, as DNA: TGTGCCAGCAGGGCGACAGGTCTTAATGAAAAACTGTTTTTT. As protein: CASRATGLNEKLFF.

The gene calls are TRBV28 and TRBJ2-7; tentatively, D is TRBD2 (7 bases). The CDR3 consists of 17 residues. V lost 6 bases and J lost 0, with 21 bases in between. Germline V gene data show CDR1 as MDHEN and CDR2 as SYDVKM. CDR3 bases: TGTGCCAGCAGCCAAACCGGACAGACGGGGGGCTCCTACGAGCAGTACTTC. This sequence encodes CASSQTGQTGGSYEQYF.

The sample holds many counts of this clonotype. The chain is built from TRBV7-2 and TRBJ1-4; 7 nucleotides align to TRBD1. Losses at the gene ends were 5 bases for V and 7 bases for J; bases not matched to a gene: 4. Looked up from germline, CDR1 is SGHTA and CDR2 is FQGNSA. CDR3 length equals 13 residues. CDR3 nucleotides: TGTGCCAGCAGCGCAGGGGGGGGTGAAAAACTGTTTTTT. Translated: CASSAGGGEKLFF.

The chain is built from TRBV29-1 and TRBJ2-3; D uncertain. The CDR3 is 18 amino acids. Germline V gives CDR1 SQVTM, CDR2 ANQGSEA. V dropped 1 base and J dropped 4 bases, with 24 bases sitting between them. In DNA form, the CDR3 reads TGCAGCGTTGAAGGGACCTCTATGGCGGTGCTTATTGCAGATACGCAGTATTTT. This sequence encodes CSVEGTSMAVLIADTQYF.

The chain employs TRBV7-9 and TRBJ2-1; 14 nucleotides agree with TRBD2. CDR1 SEHNR and CDR2 FQNEAQ come from the germline V gene (reference sequence). The CDR3 spans 19 residues. V was clipped by 5 bases and J by 1 base; unmatched bases: 10. The CDR3 DNA reads as TGTGCCAGCAGCGCCCGGACTAGCGGGAGGACCCCTTCCTACAATGAGCAGTTCTTC. It yields the protein CASSARTSGRTPSYNEQFF.